This T cell receptor beta chain is drawn from a study of shared clonotypes between healthy human individuals. The authors ran the assay at deep level. The DNA input per sorted-subset replicate PCR was 200 ng, corresponding to some 33,000 T cell genomes. Assay: immunoSEQ multiplex PCR; the TCRdb copy retains only in-frame clones and omits some. The sample lists roughly 2.5 million clones, over 85% occurring once. For this clone: The antigen remains unidentified.

Trimming pared 1 base from V and 0 bases from J, leaving 8 bases between. This CDR3 contains 14 residues. Germline V gives CDR1 SGHDT, CDR2 YYEEEE. The study's findings and limits: It was the few donors that limited the genetic and exposure-history diversity represented. Relative to clonotypes present in all four donors, those not shared had lower generation probabilities.

This TCR derives from a young man in good health. The chain uses TRBV5-6 and TRBJ2-7; D uncertain. Material: naive CD4+ T cells sorted from blood. The subset here: CD45RA+ positively selected. CDR3 region: CASSLFTHSYEQYF. CDR3 coding DNA: TGTGCCAGCAGCTTGTTCACACACTCCTACGAGCAGTACTTC.